This TCR beta chain is from a study of tumor-infiltrating lymphocytes in primary liver carcinoma. Study summary: Ranging in age from 30 to 69 years, the patients were men and women.

Germline V gives CDR1 LGHNA, CDR2 YSLEER. The CDR3 consists of 15 residues. Total RNA and DNA came together from 20-30 mg of bulk tissue without cell sorting. There were five separate regions sampled from each tumor. On this clonotype: Its antigen remains unidentified. The germline gene is not matched at one end of the junction; a read error may be the cause.

Study-level findings and limits: Researchers found tumor-adjacent and tumor-blood pairs overlapped less than tumor region pairs.

cDNA specific to TCR beta was made from 500 ng of total RNA, with a constant-region primer employed for priming. Three nested multiplex PCR rounds, a slightly modified ARM-PCR, produced the libraries for TCR beta. Forward primers for TRBV1-TRBV30 and a C-beta reverse primer served the first two PCR rounds, at about 10 cycles each. TCRdb analysed the multiplex PCR reads with MiXCR anew, one entry per CDR3 protein. Altogether 24,000 or so distinct CDR3 sequences are present, 75% to 80% being singletons, with the ten largest covering about 32%. The chain joins TRBV4-3 to TRBJ2-7; 7 bases are a match to TRBD1. The sample comprised liver tumor tissue from sampling region 5. Subset denoted: tumor region T5, tumor centre. The sequence was collected from a woman aged 30 to 39 with primary liver carcinoma and hepatitis B virus infection. The CDR3 protein is CVSNQDRLTGREQYF. In DNA, the CDR3 is TGCGTCAGCAACCAAGATCGATTGACAGGGCGGGAGCAGTACTTC.